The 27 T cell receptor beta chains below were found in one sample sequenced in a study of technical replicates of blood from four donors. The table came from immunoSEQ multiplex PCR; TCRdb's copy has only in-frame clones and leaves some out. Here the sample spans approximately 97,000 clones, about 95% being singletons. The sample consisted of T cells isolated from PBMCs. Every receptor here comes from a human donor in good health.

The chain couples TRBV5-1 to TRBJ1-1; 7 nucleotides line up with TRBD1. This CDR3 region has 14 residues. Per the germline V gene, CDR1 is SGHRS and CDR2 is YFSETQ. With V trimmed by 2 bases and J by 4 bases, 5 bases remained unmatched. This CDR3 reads CASSFRRGPTEAFF. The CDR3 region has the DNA TGCGCCAGCAGCTTCCGAAGGGGGCCCACTGAAGCTTTCTTT.

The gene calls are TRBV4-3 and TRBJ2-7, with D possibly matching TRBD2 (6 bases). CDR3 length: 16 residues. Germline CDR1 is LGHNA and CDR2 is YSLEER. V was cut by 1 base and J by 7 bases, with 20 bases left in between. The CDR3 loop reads CASSQGDGGRGREQYF. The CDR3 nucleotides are TGCGCCAGCAGCCAAGGGGACGGGGGTAGGGGACGGGAGCAGTACTTC.

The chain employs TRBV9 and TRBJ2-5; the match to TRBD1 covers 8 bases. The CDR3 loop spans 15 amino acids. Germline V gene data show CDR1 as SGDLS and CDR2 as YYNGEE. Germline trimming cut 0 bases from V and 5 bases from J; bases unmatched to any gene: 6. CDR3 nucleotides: TGTGCCAGCAGCGTAGACCAGGGGGCTATCGAGACCCAGTACTTC. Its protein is CASSVDQGAIETQYF.

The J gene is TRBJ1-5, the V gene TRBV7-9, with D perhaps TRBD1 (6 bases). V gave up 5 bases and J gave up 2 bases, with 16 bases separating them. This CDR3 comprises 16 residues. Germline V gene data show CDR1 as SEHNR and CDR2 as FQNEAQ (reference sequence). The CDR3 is CASSPPGGEGNQPQHF. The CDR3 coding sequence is TGTGCCAGCAGCCCCCCGGGGGGCGAAGGCAATCAGCCCCAGCATTTT.

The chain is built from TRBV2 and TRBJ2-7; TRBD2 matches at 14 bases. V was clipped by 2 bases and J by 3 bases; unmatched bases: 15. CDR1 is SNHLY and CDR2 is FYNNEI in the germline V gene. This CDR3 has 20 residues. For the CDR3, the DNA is TGTGCCAGCAGTGAACCTACTAGGGGGACTAGCGGGAGTGATCACTACGAGCAGTACTTC. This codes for CASSEPTRGTSGSDHYEQYF.

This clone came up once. The CDR3 DNA sequence: TGTGCCAGCAGTGAAGCTGTTTCAGGGAACGAGCAGTACTTC. This translates into CASSEAVSGNEQYF. The chain has TRBV2 and TRBJ2-7, with D perhaps matching TRBD1 (5 bases). The CDR3 runs to 14 residues. Germline values: CDR1 SNHLY, CDR2 FYNNEI. V was trimmed by 0 bases and J by 5 bases, leaving 11 bases between them.

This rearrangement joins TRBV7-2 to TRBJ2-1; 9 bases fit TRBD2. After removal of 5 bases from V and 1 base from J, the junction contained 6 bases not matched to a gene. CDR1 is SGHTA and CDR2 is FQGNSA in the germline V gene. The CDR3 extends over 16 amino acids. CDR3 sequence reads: CASSTLAGYSYNEQFF. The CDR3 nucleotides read TGTGCCAGCAGCACCCTAGCGGGATATTCCTACAATGAGCAGTTCTTC.

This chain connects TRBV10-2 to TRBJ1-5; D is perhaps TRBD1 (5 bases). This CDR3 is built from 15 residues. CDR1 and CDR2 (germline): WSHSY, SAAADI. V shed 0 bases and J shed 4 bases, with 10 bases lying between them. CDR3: CASSESRQLNQPQHF. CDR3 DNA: TGCGCCAGCAGTGAGTCGAGACAGCTTAATCAGCCCCAGCATTTT.

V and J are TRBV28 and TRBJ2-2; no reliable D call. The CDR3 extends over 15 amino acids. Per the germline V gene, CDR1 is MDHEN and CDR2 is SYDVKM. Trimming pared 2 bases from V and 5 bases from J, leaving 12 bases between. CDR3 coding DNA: TGTGCCAGCAGTTTAAGTAAGAGGCAGACCGGGGAGCTGTTTTTT. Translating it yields CASSLSKRQTGELFF.

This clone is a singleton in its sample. CDR3 protein: CASSLYTSANNEQFF. The DNA of the CDR3 is TGCGCCAGCAGCTTGTACACTAGCGCTAACAATGAGCAGTTCTTC. The V gene is TRBV5-1, the J gene TRBJ2-1; 7 bases align to TRBD2. The V segment lost 1 base and the J segment 5 bases; nucleotides outside the gene matches: 6. CDR1 and CDR2 (germline): SGHRS, YFSETQ. This CDR3 contains 15 residues.

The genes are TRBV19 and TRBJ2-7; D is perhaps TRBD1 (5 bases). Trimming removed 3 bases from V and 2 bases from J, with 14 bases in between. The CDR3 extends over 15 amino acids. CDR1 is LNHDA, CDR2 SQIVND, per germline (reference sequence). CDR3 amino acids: CASSISGRHPYEQYF. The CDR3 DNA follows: TGTGCCAGTAGTATTTCAGGGCGGCACCCCTACGAGCAGTACTTC.

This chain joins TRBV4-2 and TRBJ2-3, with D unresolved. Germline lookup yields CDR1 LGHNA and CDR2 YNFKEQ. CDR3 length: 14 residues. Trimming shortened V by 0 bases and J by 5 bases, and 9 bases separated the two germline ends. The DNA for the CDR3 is TGTGCCAGCAGCCAAGATGGAAGCGTAGATACGCAGTATTTT. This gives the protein CASSQDGSVDTQYF.

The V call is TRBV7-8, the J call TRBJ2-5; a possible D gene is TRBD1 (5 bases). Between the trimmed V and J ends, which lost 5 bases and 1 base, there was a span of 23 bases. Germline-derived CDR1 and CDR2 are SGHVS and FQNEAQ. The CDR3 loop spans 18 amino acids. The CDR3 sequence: CASSPRIRGQNLQETQYF. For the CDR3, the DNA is TGTGCCAGCAGCCCTCGAATTCGCGGACAAAATCTCCAAGAGACCCAGTACTTC.

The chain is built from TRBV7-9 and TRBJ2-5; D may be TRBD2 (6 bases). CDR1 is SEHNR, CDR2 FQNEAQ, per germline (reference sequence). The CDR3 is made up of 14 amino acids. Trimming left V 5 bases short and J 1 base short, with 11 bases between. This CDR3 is CASSPGVIQETQYF. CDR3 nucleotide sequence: TGTGCCAGCAGCCCGGGGGTAATCCAAGAGACCCAGTACTTC.

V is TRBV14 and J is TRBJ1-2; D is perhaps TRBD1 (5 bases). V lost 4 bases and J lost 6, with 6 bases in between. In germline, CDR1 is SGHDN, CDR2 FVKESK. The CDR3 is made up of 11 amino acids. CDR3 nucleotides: TGTGCCAGCAGCCGGGGGGATGGCTACACCTTC. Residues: CASSRGDGYTF. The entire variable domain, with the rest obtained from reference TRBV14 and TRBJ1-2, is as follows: EAGVTQFPSHSVIEKGQTVTLRCDPISGHDNLYWYRRVMGKEIKFLLHFVKESKQDESGMPNNRFLAERTGGTYSTLKVQPAELEDSGVYFCASSRGDGYTFGSGTRLTVV.

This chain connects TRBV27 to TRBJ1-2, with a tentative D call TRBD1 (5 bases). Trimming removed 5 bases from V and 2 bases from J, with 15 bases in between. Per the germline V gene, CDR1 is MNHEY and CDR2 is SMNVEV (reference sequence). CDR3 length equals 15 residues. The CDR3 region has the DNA TGTGCCAGCAGTACCTCTACAACAGGAAACTATGGCTACACCTTC. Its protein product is CASSTSTTGNYGYTF.

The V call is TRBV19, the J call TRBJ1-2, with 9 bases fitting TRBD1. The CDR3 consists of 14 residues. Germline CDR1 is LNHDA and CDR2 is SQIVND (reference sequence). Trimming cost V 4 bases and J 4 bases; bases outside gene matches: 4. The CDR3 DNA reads TGTGCCAGTAGTAGGACAGGGGTTACCTATGGCTACACCTTC. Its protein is CASSRTGVTYGYTF.

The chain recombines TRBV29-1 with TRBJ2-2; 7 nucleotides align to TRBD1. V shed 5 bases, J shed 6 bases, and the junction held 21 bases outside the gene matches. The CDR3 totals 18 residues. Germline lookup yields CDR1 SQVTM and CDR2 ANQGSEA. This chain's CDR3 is CSVLWTGHRDRAAGELFF. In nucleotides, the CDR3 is TGCAGCGTTCTTTGGACAGGCCACCGGGATAGAGCAGCCGGGGAGCTGTTTTTT.

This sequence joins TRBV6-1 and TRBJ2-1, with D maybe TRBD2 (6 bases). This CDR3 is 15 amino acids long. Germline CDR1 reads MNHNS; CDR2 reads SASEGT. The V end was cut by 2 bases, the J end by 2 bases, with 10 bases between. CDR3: CASSETGVPYNEQFF. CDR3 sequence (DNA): TGTGCCAGCAGTGAAACGGGGGTTCCCTACAATGAGCAGTTCTTC.

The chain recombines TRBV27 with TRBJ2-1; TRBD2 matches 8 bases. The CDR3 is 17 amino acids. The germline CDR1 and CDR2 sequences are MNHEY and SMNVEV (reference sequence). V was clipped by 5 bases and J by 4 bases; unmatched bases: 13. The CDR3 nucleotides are TGTGCCAGCAGTCCCATTCACCCAGCGGGAGTGTACAATGAGCAGTTCTTC. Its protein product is CASSPIHPAGVYNEQFF.

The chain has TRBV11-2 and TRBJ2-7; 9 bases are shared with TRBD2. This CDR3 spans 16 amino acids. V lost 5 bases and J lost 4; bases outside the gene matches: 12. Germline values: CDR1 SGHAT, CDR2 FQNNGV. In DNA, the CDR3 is TGTGCCAGCAGCCGCCAGACTAGCGGTGTTTATTACGAGCAGTACTTC. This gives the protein CASSRQTSGVYYEQYF.

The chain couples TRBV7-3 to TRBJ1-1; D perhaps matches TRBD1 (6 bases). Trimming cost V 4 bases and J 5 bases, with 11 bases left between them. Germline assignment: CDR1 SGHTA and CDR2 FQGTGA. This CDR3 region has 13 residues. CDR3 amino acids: CASSSGVGTEAFF. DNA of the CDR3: TGTGCCAGCAGCTCAGGGGTTGGGACTGAAGCTTTCTTT.

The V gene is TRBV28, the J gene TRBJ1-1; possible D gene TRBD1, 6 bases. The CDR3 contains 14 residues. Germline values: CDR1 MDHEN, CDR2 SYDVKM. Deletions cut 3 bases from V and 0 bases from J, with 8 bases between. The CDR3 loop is CASSFTGLNTEAFF. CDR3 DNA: TGTGCCAGCAGTTTTACAGGGTTGAACACTGAAGCTTTCTTT.

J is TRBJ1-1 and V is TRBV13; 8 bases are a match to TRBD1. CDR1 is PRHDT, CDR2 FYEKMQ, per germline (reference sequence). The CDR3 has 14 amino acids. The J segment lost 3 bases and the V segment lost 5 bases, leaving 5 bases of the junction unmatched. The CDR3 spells CASSPTGGDTEAFF. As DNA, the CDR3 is TGTGCCAGCAGCCCCACAGGGGGGGACACTGAAGCTTTCTTT.

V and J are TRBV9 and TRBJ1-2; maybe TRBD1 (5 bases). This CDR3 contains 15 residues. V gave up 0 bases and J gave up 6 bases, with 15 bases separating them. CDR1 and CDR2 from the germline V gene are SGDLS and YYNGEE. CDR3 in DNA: TGTGCCAGCAGCGTAGCTTCGCAGGGTGGGCATGGCTACACCTTC. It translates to CASSVASQGGHGYTF.

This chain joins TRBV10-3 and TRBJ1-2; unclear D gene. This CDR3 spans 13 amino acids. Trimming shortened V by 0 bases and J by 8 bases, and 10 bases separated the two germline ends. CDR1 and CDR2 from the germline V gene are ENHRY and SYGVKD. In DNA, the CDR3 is TGTGCCATCAGTGAGTCGAGGGTTGGCGGCTACACCTTC. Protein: CAISESRVGGYTF.

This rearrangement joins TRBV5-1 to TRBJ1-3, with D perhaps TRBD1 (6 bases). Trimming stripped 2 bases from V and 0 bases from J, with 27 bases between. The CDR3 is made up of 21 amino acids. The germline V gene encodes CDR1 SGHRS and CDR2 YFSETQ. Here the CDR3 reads CASSLPSIEGGYNSSGNTIYF. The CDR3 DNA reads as TGCGCCAGCAGCTTACCCTCTATCGAGGGGGGGTACAACAGCTCTGGAAACACCATATATTTT.